The rows below give T cell receptor beta chains drawn from one sample of a study of blood T cell repertoires in COVID-19. Profiling relied on immunoSEQ multiplex PCR, and the TCRdb table lists in-frame clones only, not all of them. Seen here are some 180,000 clones, roughly four fifths observed once, and the top ten hold roughly 11%. Sequenced input: peripheral blood. These receptors were collected from a woman aged 40-49 years with COVID-19, enrolled during active disease. Each CDR3 is given with its conserved first and last residue. The order of the fields is J gene, V gene, CDR3 protein.

TRBJ2-5,TRBV13,CASSLSGAEQETQYF
TRBJ1-2,TRBV28,CASTTGLAGAYGYTF
TRBJ1-5,TRBV7-2,CASSQYGTGNQPQHF
TRBJ2-5,TRBV13,CASSSGETQYF
TRBJ2-2,TRBV5-4,CASSLGGGAEPTGELFF
TRBJ1-1,TRBV5-1,CASRVTTGLVAEAFF
TRBJ1-1,TRBV4-1,CASSQTDRVNTEAFF
TRBJ1-1,TRBV7-9,CAIPRVGSNTEAFF
TRBJ2-2,TRBV18,CASSPPTNLVTGELFF
TRBJ2-3,TRBV7-8,CASSLESGTSTDTQYF
TRBJ2-7,TRBV29-1,CSVRTGAEQYF
TRBJ1-6,TRBV7-9,CASTPSGHSPLHF
TRBJ2-5,TRBV11-3,CASSLGVSEEETQYF
TRBJ2-1,TRBV7-7,CASSPREVAVGNEQFF
TRBJ1-3,TRBV5-6,CASMWTGSSGNTIYF
TRBJ2-5,TRBV7-2,CASSYQGGQETQYF
TRBJ1-1,TRBV25-1,CATGQGAEAFF
TRBJ2-1,TRBV6-1,CASSELPGLAAYNEQFF
TRBJ1-5,TRBV18,CASSPTGTTAPDF
TRBJ2-7,TRBV5-4,CASSFDRGPYEQYF
TRBJ1-4,TRBV4-2,CASSRGGQGATNEKLFF
TRBJ1-4,TRBV19,CASSIGRGNEKLFF
TRBJ1-2,TRBV7-2,CASSSRPGQNSYGYTF
TRBJ2-2,TRBV5-6,CASSLTLRELFF
TRBJ1-5,TRBV30,CATGGQINQPQHF
TRBJ1-5,TRBV15,CATSSGTGRSFSNQPQHF
TRBJ2-1,TRBV7-8,CASSFSGLASNEQFF
TRBJ1-1,TRBV18,CASSRSGNTEAFF